Below, 28 T cell receptor beta chains from the same sample are listed, as sequenced in a study of blood T cell repertoires in COVID-19. The method was immunoSEQ multiplex PCR; TCRdb's version includes in-frame clones alone and lacks a portion of them. The repertoire holds 250,000 to 350,000 clones, with 92% as singletons. Sequencing was carried out using PBMCs or T cells enriched from blood (not recorded which). The receptor set was obtained from a woman in her 30s who had recovered from COVID-19.

This chain joins TRBV6-4 and TRBJ2-1; 8 nucleotides agree with TRBD1. The CDR3 covers 15 residues. In germline, CDR1 is MRHNA, CDR2 SNTAGT. With 4 bases clipped from V and 3 bases from J, the junction kept 5 bases outside the gene matches. The CDR3 reads CASSGQQGDYNEQFF. Here the CDR3 DNA reads TGTGCCAGCAGTGGCCAACAGGGGGACTACAATGAGCAGTTCTTC.

V gene TRBV30 combines with J gene TRBJ1-1; perhaps TRBD1 as D (6 bases). With 7 bases removed from V and 0 bases from J, the gap between germline ends came to 9 bases. The CDR3 length is 12 residues. CDR1 GTSNPN and CDR2 SVGIG come from the germline V gene (reference sequence). The CDR3 protein is CALRDMNTEAFF. CDR3 sequence (DNA): TGTGCCTTGAGGGACATGAACACTGAAGCTTTCTTT.

V and J are TRBV14 and TRBJ2-3; possibly TRBD2 for D (5 bases). Trimming cost V 2 bases and J 9 bases, with 18 bases left between them. CDR3 size: 15 residues. Germline assignment: CDR1 SGHDN and CDR2 FVKESK. The CDR3, as DNA: TGTGCCAGCAGCCAAACTCTGACTACCCTCCAGACGCAGTATTTT. Translation: CASSQTLTTLQTQYF.

The chain recombines TRBV20-1 with TRBJ2-2; TRBD2 is a possible D gene (6 bases). Trimming stripped 3 bases from V and 7 bases from J, with 15 bases between. Germline values: CDR1 DFQATT, CDR2 SNEGSKA (reference sequence). The CDR3 loop spans 14 amino acids. As DNA, the CDR3 is TGCAGTGCTAGTCGCGGGATAATTGGCGGGGAGCTGTTTTTT. This gives the protein CSASRGIIGGELFF.

The chain carries TRBV27 and TRBJ1-2; TRBD1 matches 10 bases. The CDR3 is 15 amino acids. V was clipped by 4 bases and J by 4 bases; unmatched bases: 6. Germline V lookup: CDR1 MNHEY, CDR2 SMNVEV (reference sequence). CDR3 sequence reads: CASSSGQGHGYGYTF. CDR3 nucleotide sequence: TGTGCCAGCAGTTCGGGACAGGGGCATGGCTATGGCTACACCTTC.

In DNA, the CDR3 is TGTGCCAGCAGGAGTGACAGGGGGAGAGGCTACACCTTC. Its translation: CASRSDRGRGYTF. V gene TRBV6-5 combines with J gene TRBJ1-2, with 9 positions matching TRBD1. Germline CDR1 reads MNHEY; CDR2 reads SVGAGI. The CDR3 contains 13 residues. The trim removed 6 bases at V and 8 bases at J, leaving 7 bases unmatched.

CDR3 loop: CASSVGLMNTEAFF. Here the CDR3 DNA reads TGTGCCAGCAGCGTAGGGCTCATGAACACTGAAGCTTTCTTT. The chain joins TRBV9 to TRBJ1-1; D gene ambiguous. Germline lookup yields CDR1 SGDLS and CDR2 YYNGEE. The CDR3 has 14 amino acids. V was pared by 0 bases and J by 0 bases, with 6 bases between.

CDR3 in amino acids: CASSWTSGGNNEQFF. The CDR3 DNA sequence: TGTGCCAGCAGCTGGACTAGCGGGGGGAACAATGAGCAGTTCTTC. This rearrangement joins TRBV7-2 to TRBJ2-1; TRBD2 agrees at 14 bases. CDR3 length: 15 residues. The V and J ends lost 4 bases and 5 bases, in that order; junction bases with no gene match: 1. The germline gives CDR1 SGHTA, CDR2 FQGNSA.

This chain connects TRBV5-1 to TRBJ2-7, with 7 bases that match TRBD2. Trimming took 0 bases from V and 3 from J; bases not matched to a gene: 3. The length of the CDR3 is 14 residues. The germline gives CDR1 SGHRS, CDR2 YFSETQ. The chain's CDR3 is CASSLVGEGYEQYF. CDR3 DNA: TGCGCCAGCAGCTTGGTTGGGGAGGGCTACGAGCAGTACTTC.

V usage is TRBV6-5 and J usage is TRBJ1-3; D is unclear. Looked up from germline, CDR1 is MNHEY and CDR2 is SVGAGI. This CDR3 is 12 amino acids long. The V gene lost 6 bases and the J gene lost 9 bases, with 12 bases spanning the gap. CDR3: CASSERAVTIYF. Here the CDR3 DNA reads TGTGCCAGCAGCGAGAGGGCAGTCACCATATATTTT.

The V gene is TRBV3-1 (or the pseudogene TRBV3-2), the J gene TRBJ1-1, with a possible D match to TRBD1 (5 bases). Trimming stripped 7 bases from V and 3 bases from J, with 18 bases between. CDR3 size: 15 residues. Germline CDR1 is LGHDT and CDR2 is YNNKEL (reference sequence). The CDR3 reads CASTRTLPGDTEAFF. As DNA, the CDR3 is TGTGCCAGCACCCGAACACTACCGGGGGACACTGAAGCTTTCTTT.

This chain uses TRBV5-4 with TRBJ2-7, with TRBD2 identical over 11 bases. The V and J ends lost 3 bases and 6 bases, in that order; junction bases with no gene match: 5. Germline V lookup: CDR1 SGHNT, CDR2 YYREEE (reference sequence). The CDR3 extends over 14 amino acids. In DNA, the CDR3 is TGTGCCAGCAGCTGGGGTAGCGGGAGGGGCGAGCAGTACTTC. It codes for CASSWGSGRGEQYF.

The chain combines TRBV5-6 with TRBJ2-7, with no clear D. The CDR3 totals 14 residues. Per germline, CDR1 SGHDT and CDR2 YYEEEE. V was clipped by 3 bases and J by 3 bases, with 13 bases between them. The CDR3 is CASSSRVNHYEQYF. The CDR3 region has the DNA TGTGCCAGCAGCTCCCGGGTGAACCACTACGAGCAGTACTTC.

The DNA for the CDR3 is TGTGCCAGCAGTTACTCCCAGGGCCCTGAAAAACTGTTTTTT. It encodes CASSYSQGPEKLFF. The chain is built from TRBV6-5 and TRBJ1-4; possibly TRBD1 for D (5 bases). Trimming removed 0 bases at V and 7 bases at J, with 9 bases between. Germline V gene data show CDR1 as MNHEY and CDR2 as SVGAGI. There are 14 residues in the CDR3.

The CDR3 DNA reads as TGTGCCAGCAGTTTATCGCTCGCGGGGGGGTGGTTGACAGATACGCAGTATTTT. Protein: CASSLSLAGGWLTDTQYF. V and J are TRBV27 and TRBJ2-3; 9 bases fit TRBD2. CDR1 MNHEY and CDR2 SMNVEV come from the germline V gene (reference sequence). The CDR3 is 18 amino acids. Trimming at V came to 0 bases and at J to 3 bases, leaving 10 bases not matched to a gene.

This clone was observed a handful of times. The J gene is TRBJ2-7, the V gene TRBV5-5; D unresolved. Trimming cost V 0 bases and J 7 bases, with 8 bases left between them. The germline gives CDR1 SGHKS, CDR2 YYEKEE (reference sequence). There are 12 residues in the CDR3. The DNA of the CDR3 is TGTGCCAGCAGCTTGGGCTATTTAGAGCAGTACTTC. Amino acid sequence: CASSLGYLEQYF. Variable domain in full (rest from reference TRBV5-5 and TRBJ2-7): DAGVTQSPTHLIKTRGQQVTLRCSPISGHKSVSWYQQVLGQGPQFIFQYYEKEERGRGNFPDRFSARQFPNYSSELNVNALLLGDSALYLCASSLGYLEQYFGPGTRLTVT.

The chain couples TRBV28 to TRBJ1-2, with D perhaps TRBD1 (6 bases). CDR1 MDHEN and CDR2 SYDVKM come from the germline V gene. This CDR3 comprises 14 residues. Trimming cost V 6 bases and J 5 bases, with 16 bases left between them. The CDR3 loop reads CASRRQQGGYGYTF. The CDR3 DNA reads as TGTGCCAGCAGACGGCAACAGGGCGGGTATGGCTACACCTTC.

V gene TRBV27 combines with J gene TRBJ2-7, with 8 bases that match TRBD1. The CDR3 extends over 14 amino acids. The V gene end was trimmed by 2 bases and the J gene end by 2 bases; junction bases not matched to a gene: 2. Germline CDR1 MNHEY, CDR2 SMNVEV (reference sequence). Written as DNA, the CDR3 is TGTGCCAGCAGTTTAACAGGGGGACCCTACGAGCAGTACTTC. It translates to CASSLTGGPYEQYF.

V gene TRBV2 combines with J gene TRBJ2-5, with TRBD2 matching over 9 bases. Germline loops: CDR1 SNHLY, CDR2 FYNNEI. CDR3 length: 15 residues. V lost 11 bases, J lost 5 bases, and 15 bases stayed unmatched. CDR3 protein: CAGSRLAAPPETQYF. In nucleotides, the CDR3 is TGTGCCGGGTCGCGACTAGCGGCTCCCCCGGAGACCCAGTACTTC.

The rearrangement joins TRBV28 to TRBJ2-5; TRBD2 aligns across 12 bases. Looked up from germline, CDR1 is MDHEN and CDR2 is SYDVKM. The CDR3 is 17 amino acids. V lost 4 bases and J lost 2; bases outside the gene matches: 8. The CDR3: CASSSVLAGGGQETQYF. As DNA, the CDR3 is TGTGCCAGCAGTTCGGTACTAGCGGGAGGTGGGCAAGAGACCCAGTACTTC. Combining the CDR3 with reference TRBV28 and TRBJ2-5 gives the whole variable domain DVKVTQSSRYLVKRTGEKVFLECVQDMDHENMFWYRQDPGLGLRLIYFSYDVKMKEKGDIPEGYSVSREKKERFSLILESASTNQTSMYLCASSSVLAGGGQETQYFGPGTRLLVL.

The genes are TRBV9 and TRBJ2-3; TRBD1 aligns across 8 bases. The length of the CDR3 is 16 residues. V was pared by 2 bases and J by 4 bases, with 9 bases of the junction left unmatched. Per the germline V gene, CDR1 is SGDLS and CDR2 is YYNGEE. CDR3 sequence (DNA): TGTGCCAGCAGCGTCGAGACAGGGGATTTTTCAGATACGCAGTATTTT. It specifies CASSVETGDFSDTQYF.

DNA for the CDR3: TGTGCCAGCAGTTACTTAGCGGGGTACAATGAGCAGTTCTTC. Its protein product is CASSYLAGYNEQFF. The genes are TRBV6-2 or TRBV6-3 and TRBJ2-1, with 8 bases identical to TRBD2. CDR1 is MNHEY, CDR2 SVGEGT, per germline. Trimming at V came to 1 base and at J to 4 bases, leaving 0 bases not matched to a gene. This CDR3 contains 14 residues.

This chain links TRBV19 with TRBJ2-5; TRBD2 matches at 15 bases. J gave up 3 bases and V 4 bases, and 9 bases lay outside the gene matches. The CDR3 has 18 amino acids. Per the germline V gene, CDR1 is LNHDA and CDR2 is SQIVND (reference sequence). The CDR3 nucleotides read TGTGCCAGTAGTAGGGGACTAGCGGGAGGTTCACCCGAAGAGACCCAGTACTTC. Residues: CASSRGLAGGSPEETQYF.

This clone is a singleton in its sample. V usage is TRBV7-3 and J usage is TRBJ2-2; weak D call: TRBD2 (6 bases). The CDR3 totals 12 residues. Germline CDR1 reads SGHTA; CDR2 reads FQGTGA. The V end lost 5 bases, the J end lost 11 bases, and 12 bases lay between the germline ends. CDR3 sequence: CASSPRRGELFF. For the CDR3, the DNA is TGTGCCAGCAGCCCCAGGAGGGGAGAGCTGTTTTTT.

The CDR3 region is CASSQERLGQGYNEQFF. The CDR3 DNA sequence: TGTGCCAGCAGCCAAGAAAGGTTGGGACAGGGGTACAATGAGCAGTTCTTC. The chain joins TRBV14 to TRBJ2-1, with 10 bases fitting TRBD1. Losses at the gene ends were 0 bases for V and 4 bases for J; bases not matched to a gene: 6. The CDR3 has 17 amino acids. CDR1 is SGHDN, CDR2 FVKESK, per germline. Full variable domain (missing parts from reference TRBV14 and TRBJ2-1): EAGVTQFPSHSVIEKGQTVTLRCDPISGHDNLYWYRRVMGKEIKFLLHFVKESKQDESGMPNNRFLAERTGGTYSTLKVQPAELEDSGVYFCASSQERLGQGYNEQFFGPGTRLTVL.

This chain links TRBV11-2 with TRBJ1-5; maybe TRBD1 (5 bases). CDR3 size: 13 residues. Germline V CDR1 and CDR2: SGHAT, FQNNGV. The germline V and J ends were trimmed by 5 bases and 9 bases, with 14 bases remaining between them. For the CDR3, the DNA is TGTGCCAGCAGCACCAGGGTAGGCGGGCCCCAGCATTTT. The encoded protein is CASSTRVGGPQHF. Looking up the rest from reference TRBV11-2 and TRBJ1-5 gives the full variable domain: EAGVAQSPRYKIIEKRQSVAFWCNPISGHATLYWYQQILGQGPKLLIQFQNNGVVDDSQLPKDRFSAERLKGVDSTLKIQPAKLEDSAVYLCASSTRVGGPQHFGDGTRLSIL.

This clone was seen just once. This chain's CDR3 is CASSITPGNEGGYTF. Here the CDR3 DNA reads TGTGCCAGCAGCATAACTCCCGGGAACGAGGGAGGCTACACCTTC. The rearrangement links TRBV7-9 to TRBJ1-2; D not resolved. This CDR3 has 15 amino acids. Between the trimmed V and J ends, which lost 5 bases and 8 bases, there was a span of 21 bases. The V gene's germline CDR1 is SEHNR and CDR2 FQNEAQ (reference sequence). The full variable domain, with the rest looked up from reference TRBV7-9 and TRBJ1-2, is DTGVSQNPRHKITKRGQNVTFRCDPISEHNRLYWYRQTLGQGPEFLTYFQNEAQLEKSRLLSDRFSAERPKGSFSTLEIQRTEQGDSAMYLCASSITPGNEGGYTFGSGTRLTVV.

In the case of this clone: This CDR3 is also generated by other DNA sequences in the sample. This chain links TRBV27 with TRBJ1-1, with D uncertain. CDR3 length: 13 residues. Trimming stripped 5 bases from V and 0 bases from J, with 7 bases between. Germline CDR1 reads MNHEY; CDR2 reads SMNVEV (reference sequence). This CDR3 reads CASSLSLNTEAFF. Here the CDR3 DNA reads TGTGCCAGCAGTCTAAGCCTGAACACTGAAGCTTTCTTT.